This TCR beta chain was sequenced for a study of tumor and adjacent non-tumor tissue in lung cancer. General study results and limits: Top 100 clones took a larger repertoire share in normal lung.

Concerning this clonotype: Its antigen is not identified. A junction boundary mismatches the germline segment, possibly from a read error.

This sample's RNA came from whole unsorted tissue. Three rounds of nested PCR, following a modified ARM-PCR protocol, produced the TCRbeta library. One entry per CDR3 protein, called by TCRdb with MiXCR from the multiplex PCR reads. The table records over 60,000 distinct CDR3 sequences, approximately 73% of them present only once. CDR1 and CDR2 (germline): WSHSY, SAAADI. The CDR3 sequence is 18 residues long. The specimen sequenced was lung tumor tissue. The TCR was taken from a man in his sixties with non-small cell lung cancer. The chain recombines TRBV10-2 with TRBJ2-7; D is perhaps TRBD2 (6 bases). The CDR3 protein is CASSEWDIAVKSSYEHYF. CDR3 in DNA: TGCGCCAGTAGTGAGTGGGATATAGCGGTCAAAAGCTCCTACGAGCACTACTTC.